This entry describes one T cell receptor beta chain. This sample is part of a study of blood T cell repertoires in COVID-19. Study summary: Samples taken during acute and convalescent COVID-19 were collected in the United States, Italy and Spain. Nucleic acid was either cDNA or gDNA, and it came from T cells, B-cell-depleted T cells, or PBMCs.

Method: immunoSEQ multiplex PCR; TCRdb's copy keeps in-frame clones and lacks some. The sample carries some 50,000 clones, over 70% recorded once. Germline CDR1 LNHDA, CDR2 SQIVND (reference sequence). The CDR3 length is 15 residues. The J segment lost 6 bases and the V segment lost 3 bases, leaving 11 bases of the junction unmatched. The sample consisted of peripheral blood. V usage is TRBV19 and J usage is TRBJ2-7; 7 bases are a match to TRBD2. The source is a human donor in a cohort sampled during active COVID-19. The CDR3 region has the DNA TGTGCCAGTAGTATCGAGATGCGGGAGACGGGCGAGCAGTACTTC. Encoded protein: CASSIEMRETGEQYF.